The 9 T cell receptor beta chains listed next were all sequenced from one sample in a study of Ad26.COV2.S vaccination and SARS-CoV-2 variants. Treatment in this sample: 19 received Ad26.COV2.S at low or high dose, single or two shots; roughly 5 received placebo; per-sample allocation not given. Specimens were obtained on day 63 following the first vaccine or placebo injection. Assay used: immunoSEQ multiplex PCR; TCRdb lists only in-frame clones, some missing. The sample has 440,000 or so clones; about 90% are singletons. Sequences were derived from peripheral blood, sampled in a trial of Ad26.COV2.S vaccine versus placebo. The receptors derive from a person between 18 and 60 years old who received the Ad26.COV2.S COVID-19 vaccine or a placebo.

The rearrangement joins TRBV6-5 to TRBJ1-1; D unresolved. The CDR3 spans 15 residues. CDR1 and CDR2 (germline): MNHEY, SVGAGI. The V end lost 2 bases, the J end lost 1 base, and 11 bases lay between the germline ends. The CDR3 sequence is CASSYHGRTNTEAFF. The CDR3 DNA follows: TGTGCCAGCAGTTACCACGGACGGACGAACACTGAAGCTTTCTTT.

This chain uses TRBV6-2 or TRBV6-3 with TRBJ1-1, with D possibly being TRBD1 (5 bases). The CDR3 is made up of 14 amino acids. V dropped 4 bases and J dropped 1 base, with 10 bases sitting between them. Germline V gene lookup returns CDR1 MNHEY and CDR2 SVGEGT. The CDR3 loop is CASSSRQGNTEAFF. The CDR3 bases are TGTGCCAGCAGTTCCCGGCAGGGGAACACTGAAGCTTTCTTT.

This chain links TRBV4-3 with TRBJ1-2; the D gene is possibly TRBD1 (5 bases). The CDR3 extends over 13 amino acids. V dropped 0 bases and J dropped 4 bases, with 6 bases sitting between them. The germline V gene has CDR1 LGHNA and CDR2 YSLEER. The CDR3 reads CASSQEGVYGYTF. Here the CDR3 DNA reads TGCGCCAGCAGCCAAGAGGGGGTCTATGGCTACACCTTC.

The chain employs TRBV3-1 (or the pseudogene TRBV3-2) and TRBJ2-6, with 10 bases that match TRBD1. Germline V gene data show CDR1 as LGHDT and CDR2 as YNNKEL (reference sequence). V trimming: 4 bases; J trimming: 2 bases; junction bases outside the gene matches: 11. CDR3 length equals 19 residues. The DNA of the CDR3 is TGTGCCAGCAGCCCGACCCCGGGACAGGGGATCACTGGGGCCAACGTCCTGACTTTC. Residues: CASSPTPGQGITGANVLTF.

This chain connects TRBV11-2 to TRBJ2-5, with 9 bases lining up with TRBD2. The CDR3 covers 16 residues. The germline V gene has CDR1 SGHAT and CDR2 FQNNGV. V lost 2 bases, J lost 2 bases, and 6 bases stayed unmatched. CDR3 protein: CASSLLAGGRQETQYF. The CDR3 nucleotides read TGTGCCAGCAGCTTATTGGCGGGGGGGCGGCAAGAGACCCAGTACTTC.

The chain combines TRBV2 with TRBJ2-3, with D unresolved. The germline gives CDR1 SNHLY, CDR2 FYNNEI. Trimming stripped 2 bases from V and 0 bases from J, with 12 bases between. The CDR3 totals 16 residues. Here the CDR3 reads CASSEMGRISTDTQYF. In DNA, the CDR3 is TGTGCCAGCAGTGAAATGGGTCGAATAAGCACAGATACGCAGTATTTT.

The J gene is TRBJ2-7, the V gene TRBV13; TRBD1 matches at 9 bases. Per the germline V gene, CDR1 is PRHDT and CDR2 is FYEKMQ (reference sequence). Losses at the gene ends were 6 bases for V and 7 bases for J; bases not matched to a gene: 10. There are 14 residues in the CDR3. In nucleotides, the CDR3 is TGTGCCAGCAGACCAAGGACAGGGGACGGGGAGCAGTACTTC. Amino acids: CASRPRTGDGEQYF.

This clone has just one count. The chain recombines TRBV11-3 with TRBJ2-3; 14 bases match TRBD2. The ends lost 5 bases at V and 8 bases at J; junction bases unmatched: 9. Germline assignment: CDR1 SGHNT and CDR2 YENEEA. This CDR3 has 16 amino acids. The CDR3 nucleotides read TGTGCCAGCAGCCCGGGACTAGCGGGGGTCGTTGGTACGCAGTATTTT. As protein: CASSPGLAGVVGTQYF.

The J gene is TRBJ1-1, the V gene TRBV20-1, with no clear D. Germline loops: CDR1 DFQATT, CDR2 SNEGSKA (reference sequence). The V end was cut by 3 bases, the J end by 1 base, with 15 bases between. The CDR3 covers 15 residues. The CDR3 sequence: CSASVVGRSNTEAFF. CDR3 bases: TGCAGTGCTAGTGTGGTCGGACGGTCGAACACTGAAGCTTTCTTT.